One T cell receptor beta chain is described in this entry. The sample belongs to a study of a mutant IDH1 vaccine in newly diagnosed glioma. Study background: Of treated patients, 62.5% were men and approximately 40% women, averaging 40.4 years. Previous care, which was radiotherapy, temozolomide, or both, most often involved both.

Germline V gene lookup returns CDR1 LNHDA and CDR2 SQIVND (reference sequence). The V segment lost 10 bases and the J segment 7 bases; nucleotides outside the gene matches: 7. CDR3 length equals 12 residues. Time point: baseline, week 1 (first vaccination visit). The treatment was: pre-vaccination baseline after standard-of-care therapy. The repertoire was sequenced with immunoSEQ multiplex PCR; TCRdb's copy has only in-frame clones and lacks some. The sample has around 92,000 clones, approximately 90% seen once. This clonotype was obtained from a woman between 50 and 59 years old with glioma. Sequences were derived from PBMCs, sampled from a glioma patient treated with radiotherapy, temozolomide or both. The gene calls are TRBV19 and TRBJ1-2, with 9 bases aligning to TRBD1. The CDR3 region has the DNA TGTGCCACTCAACAGGGGGCTCTTGGCTACACCTTC. It yields the protein CATQQGALGYTF.